The text below deals with one T cell receptor beta chain. Its matching antigen is unknown. The sample belongs to a study of CD8 T cells in Susac syndrome. Study overall: Treatment status at blood draw for the Susac syndrome patients was therapy-naive, corticosteroids, or intravenous immunoglobulin alone. Overall study findings and caveats: The authors acknowledged that the study's TCR sequencing and HLA analysis involved relatively few individuals.

RNA, at roughly 0.45 to 1 ug, was reverse transcribed with random hexamers. Via MiXCR, TCRdb re-called the immunoSEQ multiplex PCR reads, giving one row per CDR3 protein. Seen here are under 200,000 distinct CDR3 sequences, 91% observed once, and the top ten hold 0.087%. This CDR3 contains 15 residues. Germline V gene sequence: CDR1 SGHVS, CDR2 FNYEAQ. Trimming cost V 1 base and J 0 bases, with 6 bases left between them. TEMRA cells were FACS-enriched, unlike CD8+ and CD4+ T cells, which were negatively isolated. The clonotype originates from a human donor with Susac syndrome. The sequenced material came from CD4+ T cells from PBMCs. V and J are TRBV7-6 and TRBJ2-2; D call uncertain. The CDR3 here is CASSLVSANTGELFF. CDR3 sequence (DNA): TGTGCCAGCAGCTTAGTATCAGCGAACACCGGGGAGCTGTTTTTT. The entire variable domain, with the rest obtained from reference TRBV7-6 and TRBJ2-2, is as follows: GAGVSQSPRYKVTKRGQDVALRCDPISGHVSLYWYRQALGQGPEFLTYFNYEAQQDKSGLPNDRFSAERPEGSISTLTIQRTEQRDSAMYRCASSLVSANTGELFFGEGSRLTVL.